The subject of this entry is one TCR beta chain. Method: immunoSEQ multiplex PCR; TCRdb's copy keeps in-frame clones and lacks some. The sample consists of some 25,000 clones, around 67% of them appearing once. The sample belongs to a study of tissue T cells after allogeneic stem cell transplantation. This clonotype was obtained from a female donor of 60 years or more with lung cancer. The sequencing used tissue from the ileum, collected at autopsy.

The CDR3 sequence: CASAMGGAMKTQYF. CDR3 nucleotide sequence: TGTGCCAGCGCGATGGGGGGCGCTATGAAGACCCAGTACTTC. The chain joins TRBV27 to TRBJ2-5; the D gene could be TRBD1 or TRBD2 (6 bases each). The CDR3 length is 14 residues. V was trimmed by 8 bases and J by 6 bases, leaving 19 bases between them. Per germline, CDR1 MNHEY and CDR2 SMNVEV (reference sequence).